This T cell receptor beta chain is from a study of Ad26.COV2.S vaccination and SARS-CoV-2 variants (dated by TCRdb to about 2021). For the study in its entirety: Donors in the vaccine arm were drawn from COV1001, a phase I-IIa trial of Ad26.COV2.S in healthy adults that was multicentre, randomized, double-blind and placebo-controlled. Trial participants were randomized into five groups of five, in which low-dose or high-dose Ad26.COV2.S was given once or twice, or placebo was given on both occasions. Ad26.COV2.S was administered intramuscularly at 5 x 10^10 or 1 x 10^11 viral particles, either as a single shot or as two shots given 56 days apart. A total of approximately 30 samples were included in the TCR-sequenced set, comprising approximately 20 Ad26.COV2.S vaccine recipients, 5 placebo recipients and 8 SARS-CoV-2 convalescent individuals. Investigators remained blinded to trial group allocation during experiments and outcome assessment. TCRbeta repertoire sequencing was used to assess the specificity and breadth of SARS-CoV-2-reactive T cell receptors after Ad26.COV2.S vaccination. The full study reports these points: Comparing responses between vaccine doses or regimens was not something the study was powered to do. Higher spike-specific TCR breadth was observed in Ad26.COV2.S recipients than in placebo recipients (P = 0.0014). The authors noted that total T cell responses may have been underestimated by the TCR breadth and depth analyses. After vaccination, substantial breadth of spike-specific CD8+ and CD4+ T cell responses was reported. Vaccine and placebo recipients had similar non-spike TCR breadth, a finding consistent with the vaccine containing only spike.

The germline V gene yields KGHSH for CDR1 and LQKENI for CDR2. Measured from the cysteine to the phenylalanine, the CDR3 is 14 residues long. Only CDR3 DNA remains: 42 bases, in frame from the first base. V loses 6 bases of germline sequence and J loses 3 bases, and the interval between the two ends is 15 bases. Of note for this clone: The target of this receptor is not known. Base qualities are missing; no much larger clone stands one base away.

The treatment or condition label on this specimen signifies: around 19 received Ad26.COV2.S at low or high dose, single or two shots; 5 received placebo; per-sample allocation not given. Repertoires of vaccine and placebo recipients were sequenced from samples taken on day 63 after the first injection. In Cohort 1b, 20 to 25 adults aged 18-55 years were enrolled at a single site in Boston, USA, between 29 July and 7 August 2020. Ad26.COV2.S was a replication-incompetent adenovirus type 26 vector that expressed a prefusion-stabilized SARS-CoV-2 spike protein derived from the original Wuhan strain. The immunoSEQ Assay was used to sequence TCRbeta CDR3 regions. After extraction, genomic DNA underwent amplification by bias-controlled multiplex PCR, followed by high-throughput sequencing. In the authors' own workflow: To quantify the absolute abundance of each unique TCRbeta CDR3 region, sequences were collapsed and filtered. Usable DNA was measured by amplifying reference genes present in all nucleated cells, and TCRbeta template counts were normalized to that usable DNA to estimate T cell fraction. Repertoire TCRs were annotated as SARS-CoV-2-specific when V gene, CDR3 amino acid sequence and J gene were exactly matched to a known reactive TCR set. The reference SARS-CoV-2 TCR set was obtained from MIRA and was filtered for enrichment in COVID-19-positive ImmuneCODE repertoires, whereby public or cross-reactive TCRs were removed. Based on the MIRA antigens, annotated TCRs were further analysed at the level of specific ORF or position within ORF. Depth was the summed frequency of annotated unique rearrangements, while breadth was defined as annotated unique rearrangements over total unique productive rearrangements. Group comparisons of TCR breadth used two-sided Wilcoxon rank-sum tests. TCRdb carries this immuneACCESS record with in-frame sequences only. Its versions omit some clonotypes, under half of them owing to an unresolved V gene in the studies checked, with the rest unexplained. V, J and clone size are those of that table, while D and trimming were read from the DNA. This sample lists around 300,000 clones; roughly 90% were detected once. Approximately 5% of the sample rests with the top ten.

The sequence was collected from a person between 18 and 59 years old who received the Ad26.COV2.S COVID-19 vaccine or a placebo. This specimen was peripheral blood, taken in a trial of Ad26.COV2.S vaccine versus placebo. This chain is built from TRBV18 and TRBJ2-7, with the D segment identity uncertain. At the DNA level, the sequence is TGTGCCAGCTCTTCCGGCGACGTTAACTACGAGCAGTACTTC. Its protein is CASSSGDVNYEQYF. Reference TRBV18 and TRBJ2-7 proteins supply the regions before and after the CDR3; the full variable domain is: NAGVMQNPRHLVRRRGQEARLRCSPMKGHSHVYWYRQLPEEGLKFMVYLQKENIIDESGMPKERFSAEFPKEGPSILRIQQVVRGDSAAYFCASSSGDVNYEQYFGPGTRLTVT.